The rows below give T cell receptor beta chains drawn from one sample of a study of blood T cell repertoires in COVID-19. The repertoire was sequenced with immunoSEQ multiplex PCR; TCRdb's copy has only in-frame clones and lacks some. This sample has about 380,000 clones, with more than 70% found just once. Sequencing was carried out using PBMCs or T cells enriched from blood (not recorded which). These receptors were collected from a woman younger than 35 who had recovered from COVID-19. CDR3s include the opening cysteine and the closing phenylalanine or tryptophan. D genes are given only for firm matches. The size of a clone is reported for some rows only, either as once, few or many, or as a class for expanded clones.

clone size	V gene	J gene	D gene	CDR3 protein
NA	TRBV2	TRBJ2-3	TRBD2	CASSDWSMVAGGSSSDTQYF
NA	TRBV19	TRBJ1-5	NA	CASRRTEPNQPQHF
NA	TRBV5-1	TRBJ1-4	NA	CASSPGGVSEKLFF
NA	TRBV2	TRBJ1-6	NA	CASSPSLNSPLHF
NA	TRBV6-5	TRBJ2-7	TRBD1	CASSYFLGQGYEQYF
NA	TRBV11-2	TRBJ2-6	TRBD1	CASSWDRTSGANVLTF
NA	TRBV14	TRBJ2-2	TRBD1	CASSRYRGVNKANTGELFF
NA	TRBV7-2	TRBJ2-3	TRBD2	CASSVERGGTQYF
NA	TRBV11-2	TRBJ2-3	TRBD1	CASSSLQGSAWDTQYF
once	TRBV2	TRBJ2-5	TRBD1	CASSAGTGRQETQYF
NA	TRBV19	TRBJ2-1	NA	CASSKDSYNEQFF
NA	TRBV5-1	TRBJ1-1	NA	CASSLEGGGTNTEAFF
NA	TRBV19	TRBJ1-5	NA	CASSIERGWGNQPQHF
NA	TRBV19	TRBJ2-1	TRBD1	CATLGQGSYNEQFF
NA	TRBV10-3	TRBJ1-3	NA	CAISERGNAGNTIYF
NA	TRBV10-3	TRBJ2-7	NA	CAISDLDSTAYEQYF
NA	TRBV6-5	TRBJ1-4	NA	CASSYSMTGLSEKLFF
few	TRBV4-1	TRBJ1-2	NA	CASSQVPAGIYGYTF
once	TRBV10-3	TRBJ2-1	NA	CAISEPVSRDFSYNEQFF
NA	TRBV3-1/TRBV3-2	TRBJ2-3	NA	CASSQRLGTDTQYF
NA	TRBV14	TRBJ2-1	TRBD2	CASSQLGTSANEQFF
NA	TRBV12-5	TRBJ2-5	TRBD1	CASGLGDSVVETQYF
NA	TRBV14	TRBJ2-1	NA	CASSQGTGEQFF
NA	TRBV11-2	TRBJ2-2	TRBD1	CASSSGGYGELFF
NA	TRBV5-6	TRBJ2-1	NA	CASSLGPSSYNEQFF
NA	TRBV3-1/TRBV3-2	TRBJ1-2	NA	CASSQALLRGQSDYGYTF
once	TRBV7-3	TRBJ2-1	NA	CASSLDRSNEQFF
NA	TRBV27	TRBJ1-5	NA	CASSLQAHQPQHF
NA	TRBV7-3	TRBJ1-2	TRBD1	CASSKRQGDGYTF
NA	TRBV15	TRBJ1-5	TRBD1	CATSRDYTGGRSNQPQHF
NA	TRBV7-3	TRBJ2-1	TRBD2	CASSRGLAYEQFF
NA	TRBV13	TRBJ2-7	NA	CASSGRTGNYEQYF
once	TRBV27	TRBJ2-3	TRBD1	CASMAIRDSADTQYF
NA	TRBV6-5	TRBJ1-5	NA	CASGYYRVNQPQHF
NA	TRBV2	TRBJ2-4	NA	CASSQDKLAKNIQYF
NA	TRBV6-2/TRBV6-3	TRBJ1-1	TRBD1	CASSWDSMNTEAFF
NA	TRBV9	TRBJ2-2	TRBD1	CASSLGTANTGELFF
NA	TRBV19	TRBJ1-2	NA	CASTNRNPYGYTF
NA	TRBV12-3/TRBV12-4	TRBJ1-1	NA	CASARGIDTEAFF
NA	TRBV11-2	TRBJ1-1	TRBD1	CASRLGGPLNTEAFF
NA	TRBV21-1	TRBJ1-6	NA	CASSNQTAPGHYNSPLHF
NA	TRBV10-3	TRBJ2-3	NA	CAISEEINTQYF
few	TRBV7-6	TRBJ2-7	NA	CASSFGGSSNYEQYF
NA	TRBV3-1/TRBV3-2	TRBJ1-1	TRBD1	CASTQGDRRYTEAFF
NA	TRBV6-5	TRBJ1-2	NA	CASRRGDYGYTF
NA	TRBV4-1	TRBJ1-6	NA	CASSQTGNNSPLHF
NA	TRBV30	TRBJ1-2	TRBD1	CAWLGQGVRGYTF
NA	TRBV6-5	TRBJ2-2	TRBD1	CASSSSGQGLGELFF
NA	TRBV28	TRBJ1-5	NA	CASSLPGESNQPQHF
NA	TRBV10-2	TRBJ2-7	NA	CASTGGTGSYEQYF
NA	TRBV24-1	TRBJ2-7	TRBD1	CATSDPRDRAGEQYF
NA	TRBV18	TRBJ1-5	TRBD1	CASSPGQGNNQPQHF
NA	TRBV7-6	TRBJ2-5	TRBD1	CASFRFSQGAQETQYF
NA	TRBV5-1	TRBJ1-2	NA	CASSLDREGYGYTF
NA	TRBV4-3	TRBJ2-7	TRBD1	CASSQNRDSYYEQYF